The entry below gives a single TCR beta chain sequence along with its context. The antigen it binds to is not known. No much larger clone exists at a distance of one base, and base qualities are not known. In total, approximately 700 healthy bone marrow donors made up the cohort. All cohort members were sampled while nominally healthy, although unrecorded immune exposures were likely present. The donor tested CMV seronegative and was one of the 352 seronegative cohort members. A peripheral blood sample was provided by each donor, and peripheral blood mononuclear cells were used for TCR beta sequencing. Genomic DNA was extracted from the blood cell samples with the Qiagen DNeasy Blood Extraction Kit. Libraries were made using the immunoSEQ multiplex PCR assay. For the multiplex PCR, a mixture combining 60 forward primers for TCR Vbeta segments and 13 reverse primers for TCR Jbeta segments was used. A multiplex PCR assay on genomic DNA amplified the CDR3 region of rearranged TCR beta genes. On the Illumina HiSeq System, the amplified TCR beta libraries were sequenced as 87-base-pair reads. The authors processed their data as follows. In a later analysis, tens of millions of unique TCR beta chains were counted across the approximately 640 repertoires, and some 10 million of these chains were shared by at least two donors. Raw reads were error-corrected and collapsed into unique sequences with a nearest-neighbor algorithm that merged closely related sequences to remove PCR and sequencing errors. Alignment of CDR3 sequences to IMGT reference sequences was used to assign V, D and J gene segments. For a sequence to be retained, at least a six-nucleotide match to both a V gene segment and a J gene segment was required. A rearrangement counted as productive if the CDR3 had no stop codons and remained in frame with V and J, and every other rearrangement counted as non-productive. CDR3 was defined according to IMGT convention as the region running from the second conserved V-encoded cysteine to the conserved J-encoded phenylalanine. In an earlier analysis of some 550 of the donors, sequences lacking an unambiguous match to a single V gene segment were excluded. An earlier analysis of several hundred of the donors classified V segments as functional when productive rearrangements were above 56.7% and as segregating when the standard deviation between donors was above 5%. A statistical classification framework was built to diagnose cytomegalovirus status from the catalog of TCR beta chain sequences. V and J gene assignment, in a later analysis, came from comparing TCR nucleotide sequences with IMGT/GENE-DB human TR gene sequences. The TCRdist pipeline was used in a later analysis to assign CDR3 sequences and most-parsimonious VDJ recombination scenarios. In a later analysis, each TCR beta chain was defined by its CDR3 amino acid sequence together with its V-gene family, and reads lacking a unique V-gene family were excluded. In a later analysis, several hundred highly shared, low-generation-probability nucleotide sequences were removed to address suspected cross-contamination and a sequencing artifact. In a later analysis, a clonal expansion index for each public chain was calculated from normalized within-repertoire ranks of inferred template counts. Generation probabilities in a later analysis came from a VDJ recombination model fitted to out-of-frame rearrangements, and those results were checked against IGoR. Hypergeometric tests were used in a later analysis to score TCR-TCR, TCR-HLA and TCR-CMV co-occurrence, with a repertoire-size bias correction applied to the TCR pairs. To estimate false discovery rates, a later analysis permuted the HLA or CMV assignments 20 times. A later analysis grouped co-occurring TCRs with DBSCAN, adding TCRdist sequence similarity when clustering within HLA-allele-positive subsets. For co-occurrence clustering, repertoires with fewer than 30,000 or more than 120,000 public chains were excluded, along with about five repertoires with anomalous nucleotide sharing. The table comes from immuneACCESS by way of TCRdb, which keeps in-frame sequences with V and J called. Part of the clones is missing from these tables; in studies checked, under half for an unresolved V gene and the rest for unknown reasons. V and J calls and clone size are those listed in that table; D and trimming were worked out from the DNA. Recorded for this sample are 100,000 to 150,000 clones; over 80% of them occurred a single time. The ten largest account for under 0.3% of the sample.

The data originate from a study of cytomegalovirus exposure and HLA in healthy donors (dated by TCRdb to 2017 to 2019). Notes on the research overall: According to an earlier analysis of 587 of the donors, some 180 million T cells yielded 90 million to 140 million unique TCR beta sequences and less than 300 Gb of sequence data. Around 320 gigabases of sequencing data and tens of millions of unique TCR sequences were included in an early release covering around 650 HLA-typed donors. Among the roughly 390 genotyped donors, around 81% belonged to the genetic ancestry cluster associated with self-reported Caucasian donors. The study aimed to test whether signatures of past pathogen exposure could be identified by cataloging public T cell receptors. The study profiled the T cell repertoires of more than 500 subjects by immunosequencing and related them to cytomegalovirus serostatus. Along with the roughly 670-subject first cohort, a separate validation cohort of more than 90 different subjects was used. To predict cytomegalovirus infection status, the study combined high-throughput TCR immunosequencing, statistical association of individual TCRs with disease status, and machine learning. A later analysis re-examined previously published TCR beta repertoires from 500 to 700 donors and added high-resolution HLA genotyping to investigate patterns of TCR occurrence. Rather than drawing on any new phenotypic data, the later analysis identified candidate immune exposures from TCR beta sequences and the way those sequences occurred across donors. An earlier analysis of approximately 500 of the donors applied high-throughput TCR beta sequencing to assess whether each TCR beta V gene segment acted as functional or pseudogenic. Donor age, sex, ethnicity and CMV serostatus were collected together with the repertoire data. A later genetic analysis took genome-wide SNP genotypes for about three fifths of the 666 donors and used that subset as a discovery cohort. All discovery cohort repertoires had been generated on a single sequencing platform. Class I and class II HLA loci were covered by the typing at four-digit resolution. Typing coverage varied by locus: roughly 620-640 donors for A, B, C, DRB1 and DQB1; approximately 520 for DQA1; 600 to 610 for DPA1; more than 450 for DPB1. Four to six DR-DQ haplotypes were handled as single units for association and clustering, since linkage in the cohort was strong. Among 300 to 500 genotyped donors of the cohort, an average of around 250,000 unique TCR beta nucleotide sequences was sequenced per donor, of which about 19% were non-productive.

Here is what the overall study found, with its caveats: A cluster of highly shared sequence variants was judged likely to be a technical artifact of the sequencing pipeline. According to a later analysis, most CMV-associated TCR beta chains appeared to be HLA-restricted, and the HLA associations seemed to be driven largely by CMV exposure. A further reported finding was that TCR beta sequences accurately predicted the HLA-A and HLA-B alleles for most subjects in the first cohort. A few of the identified cytomegalovirus-associated TCR beta chains were confirmed in vitro to be specific for cytomegalovirus antigens. It was suggested by the authors that the approach could potentially be generalized to other disease states and immunological phenotypes. A later analysis found that TCR association rates varied across HLA loci, with DRB1 alleles showing the most associated TCRs and HLA-C alleles the fewest. An association between a missense DCLRE1C variant and V-gene and J-gene trimming of TCR beta chains was found in a later genetic analysis and replicated in an independent cohort. While some public TCRs were present in many individuals, most TCR sequences turned up only very rarely across donors. Only TCR beta chains were sequenced in this cohort, and the absence of alpha or paired-chain data limited detectable features. The 87-base-pair reads could not distinguish some IMGT-functional V segments, including TRBV6-2 and TRBV6-3, so those segments were excluded. At a false discovery rate of 0.05, a later analysis linked approximately 18,000 TCR beta sequences to specific HLA alleles. Linkage disequilibrium might explain the correlated functional status among segregating V segments, but an unknown experimental factor could not be ruled out. In a later analysis, HLA-associated TCR beta chains showed more clonal expansion and lower generation probabilities than non-associated chains that were equally common. Roughly 17 rarely observed V segments, including chromosome 9 orphons, were excluded from the earlier analysis of several hundred of the donors because counts were too low. Immune exposure information for the cohort was limited to CMV serostatus. Because HLA typing was missing for some donors at each locus, association tests included only the typed subset. The classifier was reported to diagnose cytomegalovirus status with high specificity and sensitivity in both the original and validation cohorts. Broadly in line with IMGT annotations, most TCR beta V segments showed up in productive rearrangements about 87% or about 30% of the time in an earlier analysis of roughly 590 of the donors. A later genetic analysis reported fewer N-insertions in productive TCRs among donors in an Asian-associated ancestry cluster than the roughly 700-donor mean. The study listed 150 to 200 TCR beta chains as associated with cytomegalovirus. In a later analysis, several top co-occurrence clusters were reported to appear linked to parvovirus B19, influenza, CMV and Epstein-Barr virus. Presence/absence analyses assumed roughly uniform sequencing depth across donors, an assumption that may not hold. When HLA alleles, especially DR and DQ, strongly co-occurred, TCR associations were difficult to assign to individual alleles.

Trimming accounts for 6 bases at V and 3 bases at J, while the number of junction bases matched to no gene is 4. Including cysteine and phenylalanine, the CDR3 has 14 amino acids. The read is trimmed to its CDR3 DNA, 42 bases read in frame from base 1. Via the germline V gene, CDR1 is SNHLY and CDR2 FYNNEI. This chain is built from TRBV2 and TRBJ1-4; TRBD1 lines up with 7 middle nucleotides. The source material was PBMCs. This TCR derives from a man aged 45-65 years in good health and CMV-seronegative. Read as DNA, the sequence is TGTGCCAGCAGCAGGGGGACAGCTAATGAAAAACTGTTTTTT. Translated, it reads CASSRGTANEKLFF.